Presented here are 25 T cell receptor beta chains from one specimen sequenced in a study of Ad26.COV2.S vaccination and SARS-CoV-2 variants. Sequencing used immunoSEQ multiplex PCR; TCRdb keeps in-frame clones, though not all of them. The top ten clones hold 1.9% of a sample with 350,000 to 450,000 clones, 70% to 90% of them seen once. Treatment here: roughly 18 received Ad26.COV2.S at low or high dose, single or two shots; about five received placebo; per-sample allocation not given. Sampling happened 63 days after the first vaccine or placebo injection. The sample was peripheral blood, taken in a trial of Ad26.COV2.S vaccine versus placebo. Receptors originate from a person aged 18-65 years who received the Ad26.COV2.S COVID-19 vaccine or a placebo.

The chain has TRBV6-1 and TRBJ1-1, with 7 bases that match TRBD1. The CDR3 is made up of 15 amino acids. Trimming cost V 1 base and J 2 bases; bases outside gene matches: 4. The V gene's germline CDR1 is MNHNS and CDR2 SASEGT. CDR3 in DNA: TGTGCCAGCAGTGAAGAGGGACAGCGAAACACTGAAGCTTTCTTT. It translates to CASSEEGQRNTEAFF.

This clone was counted only a few times. The chain is built from TRBV4-2 and TRBJ2-7, with D uncertain. The V end was cut by 0 bases, the J end by 3 bases, with 9 bases between. This CDR3 is built from 14 residues. Per germline, CDR1 LGHNA and CDR2 YNFKEQ. The CDR3 here is CASSQDPGGYEQYF. As DNA, the CDR3 is TGTGCCAGCAGCCAAGACCCAGGCGGCTACGAGCAGTACTTC.

The table lists this clone with a count of one. The same CDR3 can be traced to other DNA sequences in this sample. The genes are TRBV18 and TRBJ1-2; perhaps TRBD1 as D (5 bases). Germline CDR1 KGHSH, CDR2 LQKENI. The CDR3 totals 13 residues. The V end lost 2 bases, the J end lost 4 bases, and 8 bases lay between the germline ends. The DNA for the CDR3 is TGTGCCAGCTCACCAGGCAGGGCCTATGGCTACACCTTC. It codes for CASSPGRAYGYTF.

The V and J genes are TRBV18 and TRBJ1-5; D remains unclear. The V and J ends lost 2 bases and 1 base respectively, with 6 bases between them. This CDR3 contains 14 residues. CDR1 and CDR2 (germline): KGHSH, LQKENI. CDR3 coding DNA: TGTGCCAGCTCACCAAGCCCAAGCAATCAGCCCCAGCATTTT. Protein product: CASSPSPSNQPQHF.

The chain uses TRBV2 and TRBJ2-3; D remains unclear. The length of the CDR3 is 13 residues. V lost 8 bases and J lost 0, with 9 bases in between. Germline V gene sequence: CDR1 SNHLY, CDR2 FYNNEI. For the CDR3, the DNA is TGTGCCAGCGGCGGATTTAGCACAGATACGCAGTATTTT. Protein product: CASGGFSTDTQYF.

The chain recombines TRBV4-1 with TRBJ1-6, with D perhaps matching TRBD1 (5 bases). This CDR3 comprises 14 residues. Germline values: CDR1 MGHRA, CDR2 YSYEKL. Trimming removed 0 bases at V and 7 bases at J, with 7 bases between. CDR3 loop: CASSQDNRNSPLHF. The CDR3 region has the DNA TGCGCCAGCAGCCAAGATAACAGGAATTCACCCCTCCACTTT.

The chain recombines TRBV28 with TRBJ2-5, with 9 bases fitting TRBD1. The V segment lost 5 bases and the J segment 4 bases; nucleotides outside the gene matches: 11. CDR1 is MDHEN and CDR2 is SYDVKM in the germline V gene. The length of the CDR3 is 16 residues. The CDR3 DNA reads as TGTGCCAGCAGTCCTCGGACAGGGGAGAGTCGAGAGACCCAGTACTTC. Translated, it gives CASSPRTGESRETQYF.

In regard to this clone: Its ends do not fully match the called genes, so a read error is possible. J is TRBJ2-7 and V is TRBV7-9, with 7 bases that match TRBD2. CDR3 size: 18 residues. Germline-derived CDR1 and CDR2 are SEHNR and FQNEAQ (reference sequence). The CDR3 bases are TGTGCCAGCAGCTTTGGCCTCGGGGGTACGGGAGGCTCCGACGAGCAGTACTTC. Encoded protein: CASSFGLGGTGGSDEQYF.

Turning to this clone: A read error may produce the germline difference seen at one junction end. The chain combines TRBV3-1 (or the pseudogene TRBV3-2) with TRBJ1-1; D is unresolved. This CDR3 has 13 residues. The germline V gene encodes CDR1 LGHDT and CDR2 YNNKEL (reference sequence). The CDR3, as DNA: TGTGCCAGCAGTCAAGGGATGCCCGAGGAAGCTTTCTTT. Residues: CASSQGMPEEAFF.

CDR3 protein: CASSPPTAAKNIQYF. The CDR3 nucleotides are TGTGCCAGCTCACCACCGACAGCTGCCAAAAACATTCAGTACTTC. The chain employs TRBV18 and TRBJ2-4; D might be TRBD1 (5 bases). The CDR3 totals 15 residues. V lost 0 bases and J 1 base, leaving 7 bases between the germline ends. Germline CDR1 KGHSH, CDR2 LQKENI.

The gene calls are TRBV24-1 and TRBJ2-1; 8 bases fit TRBD1. CDR3 length equals 16 residues. The junction had 9 bases not matched to a gene; V was cut back by 2 bases and J by 7 bases. CDR1 and CDR2 (germline): KGHDR, SFDVKD. Here the CDR3 reads CATSDSVRTGNNEQFF. The CDR3 DNA sequence: TGTGCCACCAGTGATTCCGTCAGGACAGGGAATAATGAGCAGTTCTTC.

The chain joins TRBV10-3 to TRBJ2-7; 7 bases are shared with TRBD1. J lost 2 bases, V lost 10 bases, and 11 bases had no gene match. This CDR3 region has 14 residues. Germline V gene data show CDR1 as ENHRY and CDR2 as SYGVKD. Here the CDR3 reads CATRGTNTPYEQYF. The CDR3 nucleotides read TGTGCCACCAGGGGGACGAATACACCCTACGAGCAGTACTTC.

The J gene is TRBJ2-4, the V gene TRBV27; D may be TRBD1 (6 bases). Germline CDR1 and CDR2: MNHEY and SMNVEV (reference sequence). The CDR3 is 14 residues long. Trimming stripped 5 bases from V and 1 base from J, with 9 bases between. The CDR3 DNA sequence: TGTGCCAGCAGTCAAGACAGGGCCAAAAACATTCAGTACTTC. This gives the protein CASSQDRAKNIQYF.

V and J are TRBV7-2 and TRBJ1-5; the D is unclear. This CDR3 has 14 amino acids. V gave up 5 bases and J gave up 5 bases, with 13 bases separating them. Per the germline V gene, CDR1 is SGHTA and CDR2 is FQGNSA. The CDR3 region is CASSPFSGDQPQHF. The DNA for the CDR3 is TGTGCCAGCAGCCCCTTTAGTGGGGATCAGCCCCAGCATTTT.

The chain joins TRBV5-4 to TRBJ1-1; D is possibly TRBD1 (5 bases). V lost 4 bases and J lost 1, with 11 bases in between. The CDR3 sequence is 14 residues long. CDR1 is SGHNT, CDR2 YYREEE, per germline (reference sequence). CDR3 bases: TGTGCCAGCAGCCCACAAGGACAGAACACTGAAGCTTTCTTT. It codes for CASSPQGQNTEAFF.

The chain employs TRBV28 and TRBJ1-1, with 7 bases that match TRBD1. Per germline, CDR1 MDHEN and CDR2 SYDVKM. This CDR3 is 13 amino acids long. With V trimmed by 5 bases and J by 5 bases, 5 bases remained unmatched. CDR3 bases: TGTGCCAGCAGTACGACAGGGATAACTGAAGCTTTCTTT. Translated, it gives CASSTTGITEAFF.

CDR3 sequence: CASRDGTGGRRVTEAFF. DNA for the CDR3: TGTGCCAGCAGGGACGGGACAGGGGGCCGACGGGTCACTGAAGCTTTCTTT. The chain combines TRBV28 with TRBJ1-1; 12 nucleotides align to TRBD1. The CDR3 has 17 residues. Unmatched junction bases numbered 12, after V lost 6 bases and J lost 4 bases. CDR1 and CDR2 from the germline V gene are MDHEN and SYDVKM. Full variable domain (rest looked up from reference TRBV28 and TRBJ1-1): DVKVTQSSRYLVKRTGEKVFLECVQDMDHENMFWYRQDPGLGLRLIYFSYDVKMKEKGDIPEGYSVSREKKERFSLILESASTNQTSMYLCASRDGTGGRRVTEAFFGQGTRLTVV.

V and J are TRBV6-5 and TRBJ1-4, with 10 bases aligning to TRBD1. CDR1 is MNHEY and CDR2 is SVGAGI in the germline V gene. This CDR3 comprises 15 residues. Germline trimming cut 0 bases from V and 8 bases from J; bases unmatched to any gene: 3. The CDR3 DNA is TGTGCCAGCAGTTACTCGGGGACAGGGGAAGAAAAACTGTTTTTT. Protein: CASSYSGTGEEKLFF.

This CDR3 reads CASRESSAISTGELFF. The DNA of the CDR3 is TGCGCCAGCAGGGAGTCTAGCGCGATCTCCACCGGGGAGCTGTTTTTT. This chain joins TRBV5-1 and TRBJ2-2; TRBD2 is a possible D gene (6 bases). The germline CDR1 and CDR2 sequences are SGHRS and YFSETQ. V was clipped by 5 bases and J by 4 bases, with 18 bases between them. CDR3 length: 16 amino acids. Full variable domain (missing parts from reference TRBV5-1 and TRBJ2-2): KAGVTQTPRYLIKTRGQQVTLSCSPISGHRSVSWYQQTPGQGLQFLFEYFSETQRNKGNFPGRFSGRQFSNSRSEMNVSTLELGDSALYLCASRESSAISTGELFFGEGSRLTVL.

This clone has just a few counts. V is TRBV20-1 and J is TRBJ2-5; D remains unclear. This CDR3 contains 13 residues. The germline V gene has CDR1 DFQATT and CDR2 SNEGSKA (reference sequence). Between the trimmed V and J ends, which lost 3 bases and 5 bases, there was a span of 13 bases. CDR3 residues: CSASAKVGETQYF. In DNA, the CDR3 is TGCAGTGCTAGTGCTAAAGTCGGTGAGACCCAGTACTTC.

CDR3 amino acids: CASSRQAGEQFF. Written as DNA, the CDR3 is TGTGCCAGCAGTCGACAGGCGGGGGAGCAGTTCTTC. The chain recombines TRBV6-5 with TRBJ2-1, with D possibly called TRBD1 or TRBD2 (6 bases each). The V gene's germline CDR1 is MNHEY and CDR2 SVGAGI. The V end lost 5 bases, the J end lost 10 bases, and 12 bases lay between the germline ends. This CDR3 is 12 amino acids long.

In DNA form, the CDR3 reads TGTGCCAGCAGCCGCCAAGGACAGGGCTACGAGCAGTACTTC. Translated, it gives CASSRQGQGYEQYF. This chain uses TRBV6-6 with TRBJ2-7, with 8 bases lining up with TRBD1. The CDR3 extends over 14 amino acids. The ends lost 6 bases at V and 3 bases at J; junction bases unmatched: 7. From germline, CDR1 is MNHNY and CDR2 SVGAGI (reference sequence).

The chain uses TRBV5-5 and TRBJ2-1; 7 nucleotides align to TRBD2. CDR1 is SGHKS and CDR2 is YYEKEE in the germline V gene (reference sequence). The CDR3 has 15 amino acids. J gave up 4 bases and V 4 bases, and 8 bases lay outside the gene matches. CDR3 coding DNA: TGTGCCAGCAGCCGTTATGGGCGGGAGTACAATGAGCAGTTCTTC. This codes for CASSRYGREYNEQFF.

The chain uses TRBV12-3 or TRBV12-4 and TRBJ1-5; 7 bases map to TRBD1. The CDR3 is made up of 13 amino acids. Trimming took 5 bases from V and 11 from J; bases not matched to a gene: 9. CDR3 nucleotide sequence: TGTGCCAGCAGTCGTCTACAGGGGAAGGCCCAGCATTTT. Translated, it gives CASSRLQGKAQHF.

To note about this clone: Different DNA sequences within this sample yield the same CDR3. V gene TRBV4-2 combines with J gene TRBJ2-1, with 11 bases matching TRBD2. CDR3 length: 16 amino acids. V was clipped by 3 bases and J by 4 bases; unmatched bases: 5. Per germline, CDR1 LGHNA and CDR2 YNFKEQ. The CDR3 loop reads CASSQDGTSGYNEQFF. Here the CDR3 DNA reads TGTGCCAGCAGCCAGGACGGGACTAGCGGATACAATGAGCAGTTCTTC.